This T cell receptor beta chain originates from a study of cytomegalovirus exposure and HLA in healthy donors. With 4 bases removed from V and 3 bases from J, the gap between germline ends came to 10 bases. This CDR3 is built from 13 residues. Looked up from germline, CDR1 is SGHDN and CDR2 is FVKESK. Findings and caveats of the study: Later analysis found that TCR beta chains associated with HLA were more clonally expanded than other, equally common chains. A list of approximately 150 TCR beta chains associated with cytomegalovirus was given.

This clone has a handful of counts. Its specificity is unknown. Primers included in the PCR were 60 Vbeta and 13 Jbeta primers. Some clones are missing from TCRdb's copy, which holds only in-frame ones; the method was immunoSEQ multiplex PCR. This sample has some 100,000 clones, with around three quarters found just once. In nominal health when sampled, donors likely had unrecorded immune exposures nonetheless. Sequenced: PBMCs. The chain has TRBV14 and TRBJ2-7; maybe TRBD2 (5 bases). This clonotype was obtained from a woman aged 45-59 years in good health and CMV-seropositive. Here the CDR3 DNA reads TGTGCCAGCAGCCCCTACGGAGGCTACGAGCAGTACTTC. Translated, it gives CASSPYGGYEQYF.